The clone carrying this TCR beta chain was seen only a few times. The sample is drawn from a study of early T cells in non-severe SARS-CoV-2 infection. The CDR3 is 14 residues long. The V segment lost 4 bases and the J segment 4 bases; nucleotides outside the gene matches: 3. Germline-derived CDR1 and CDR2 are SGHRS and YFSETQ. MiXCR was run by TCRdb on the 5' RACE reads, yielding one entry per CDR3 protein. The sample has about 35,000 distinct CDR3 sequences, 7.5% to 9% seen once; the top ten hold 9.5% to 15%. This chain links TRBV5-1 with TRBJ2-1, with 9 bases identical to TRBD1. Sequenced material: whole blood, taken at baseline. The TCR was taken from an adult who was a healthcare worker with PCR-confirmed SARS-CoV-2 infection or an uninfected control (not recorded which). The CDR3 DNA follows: TGCGCCAGCAGCGTCGGGACAGGGTACAATGAGCAGTTCTTC. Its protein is CASSVGTGYNEQFF.